Shown below are 11 T cell receptor beta chains from a single sample sequenced in a study of blood T cell repertoires in COVID-19 (dated by TCRdb to 2020 to 2022). The receptor library was made with the immunoSEQ multiplex PCR assay. This is the immuneACCESS table as TCRdb keeps it, with only in-frame sequences that have V and J called. A part of the clones is gone; compared with another copy, unresolved V genes explain less than half, and the rest is unexplained. The sample includes about 200,000 clones, with roughly 89% observed a single time. The ten largest make up 2.2% of the sample. Sequenced: peripheral blood. The receptors here all came from a man in his thirties or forties who had recovered from COVID-19.

V and J are TRBV29-1 and TRBJ2-7; D uncertain. CDR1 is SQVTM and CDR2 is ANQGSEA in the germline V gene. The CDR3 is 11 amino acids. The V gene lost 1 base and the J gene lost 12 bases, with 13 bases spanning the gap. DNA of the CDR3: TGCAGCGTTGAAGCCTCGTTTTTCCGGTACTTC. Translating it yields CSVEASFFRYF.

V gene TRBV19 combines with J gene TRBJ1-1; D is undetermined. With 6 bases removed from V and 2 bases from J, the gap between germline ends came to 7 bases. CDR3 size: 12 residues. Germline V gene lookup returns CDR1 LNHDA and CDR2 SQIVND (reference sequence). In nucleotides, the CDR3 is TGTGCCAGTAGCCGTTATAACACTGAAGCTTTCTTT. Translating it yields CASSRYNTEAFF.

This chain connects TRBV27 to TRBJ2-3; perhaps TRBD1 as D (7 bases). CDR1 is MNHEY, CDR2 SMNVEV, per germline (reference sequence). Trimming pared 5 bases from V and 5 bases from J, leaving 14 bases between. The CDR3 loop spans 14 amino acids. CDR3 protein: CASSPRGAGDTQYF. CDR3 sequence (DNA): TGTGCCAGCAGTCCCAGGGGGGCCGGAGATACGCAGTATTTT.

The CDR3 DNA reads as TGTGCCAGCAGTGAAGTTCGGGGACAGACTAGCTCCTATAATTCACCCCTCCACTTT. Protein sequence: CASSEVRGQTSSYNSPLHF. The gene calls are TRBV6-1 and TRBJ1-6, with 7 nucleotides matching TRBD1. V was clipped by 1 base and J by 0 bases; unmatched bases: 9. The CDR3 runs 19 residues. Germline V lookup: CDR1 MNHNS, CDR2 SASEGT.

The chain carries TRBV4-2 and TRBJ2-1, with 8 positions matching TRBD2. Germline CDR1 reads LGHNA; CDR2 reads YNFKEQ. V lost 3 bases and J lost 3; bases outside the gene matches: 4. The CDR3 has 15 amino acids. DNA for the CDR3: TGTGCCAGCAGCCAGGGCGGGGGGTTCTACAATGAGCAGTTCTTC. Protein sequence: CASSQGGGFYNEQFF.

The V call is TRBV18, the J call TRBJ2-7; 7 positions match TRBD1. The J segment lost 5 bases and the V segment lost 4 bases, leaving 8 bases of the junction unmatched. From germline, CDR1 is KGHSH and CDR2 LQKENI. The CDR3 covers 14 residues. The CDR3 spells CASSRGQRPHEQYF. DNA for the CDR3: TGTGCCAGCTCACGGGGACAGAGGCCCCACGAGCAGTACTTC.

The gene calls are TRBV19 and TRBJ1-1, with D perhaps matching TRBD1 (5 bases). The CDR3 is 12 amino acids. Germline V gene lookup returns CDR1 LNHDA and CDR2 SQIVND (reference sequence). With 3 bases removed from V and 9 bases from J, the gap between germline ends came to 11 bases. CDR3 DNA sequence: TGTGCCAGTAGTATCAGGGCCAACCAAGCTTTCTTT. As protein: CASSIRANQAFF.

The genes are TRBV2 and TRBJ1-3, with 9 bases aligning to TRBD1. The CDR3 totals 16 residues. With 4 bases clipped from V and 2 bases from J, the junction kept 6 bases outside the gene matches. CDR1 and CDR2 (germline): SNHLY, FYNNEI. In nucleotides, the CDR3 is TGTGCCAGCAGTGCGACAGGGGGTTTTGCTGGAAACACCATATATTTT. Translation: CASSATGGFAGNTIYF.

The genes are TRBV7-2 and TRBJ2-7; 10 positions agree with TRBD1. Germline CDR1 SGHTA, CDR2 FQGNSA. The CDR3 is 15 amino acids. V dropped 2 bases and J dropped 3; count of bases not matched to a gene: 4. CDR3: CASSLRTGGYYEQYF. DNA of the CDR3: TGTGCCAGCAGCTTACGGACAGGGGGGTACTACGAGCAGTACTTC.

This chain uses TRBV10-3 with TRBJ2-2; 7 bases line up with TRBD2. The CDR3 extends over 12 amino acids. Germline loops: CDR1 ENHRY, CDR2 SYGVKD. Trimming at V came to 10 bases and at J to 6 bases, leaving 5 bases not matched to a gene. The CDR3 sequence is CATTGGAGELFF. The CDR3 bases are TGTGCCACCACGGGAGGTGCCGGGGAGCTGTTTTTT.

The rearrangement joins TRBV4-3 to TRBJ1-5, with D maybe TRBD1 (6 bases). The CDR3 runs to 17 residues. V lost 6 bases and J lost 1, with 19 bases in between. The germline gives CDR1 LGHNA, CDR2 YSLEER. The CDR3 bases are TGCGCCAGCAGTCCTTATGACTACAGGGTCAGCAATCAGCCCCAGCATTTT. Protein: CASSPYDYRVSNQPQHF.